The 21 T cell receptor beta chains reported below all come from one sample, sequenced in a study of shared clonotypes between healthy human individuals. TCRdb's copy holds only in-frame clones and misses some; the assay was immunoSEQ multiplex PCR. The profile shows approximately 470,000 clones, about 72% of them singletons. What was sequenced was PBMCs. All receptors come from a woman aged 40 to 50 in good health. Some clones in this sample may be carry-over from other donors' samples.

The gene calls are TRBV15 and TRBJ2-4; a weak D match, TRBD1 (5 bases). There are 14 residues in the CDR3. Germline CDR1 is LNHNV and CDR2 is YYDKDF (reference sequence). The V and J ends lost 4 bases and 6 bases respectively, with 13 bases between them. CDR3 nucleotide sequence: TGTGCCACCAGCAACCCGACAGAAACAAACATTCAGTACTTC. Encoded protein: CATSNPTETNIQYF.

This clone was seen a single time. The chain has TRBV5-4 and TRBJ2-7; 9 positions match TRBD1. Germline CDR1 and CDR2: SGHNT and YYREEE (reference sequence). The CDR3 loop spans 15 amino acids. With V trimmed by 1 base and J by 3 bases, 5 bases remained unmatched. The CDR3 is CASSLKETGGYEQYF. CDR3 nucleotides: TGTGCCAGCAGCTTGAAAGAGACAGGGGGCTACGAGCAGTACTTC.

J is TRBJ2-7 and V is TRBV21-1; TRBD1, the table's D call, lacks a check against the DNA. TRBV21-1 represents a pseudogene. The length of the CDR3 is 16 residues. The CDR3 DNA reads TGTGCCAGCAGCAAAGGGGTGGACAGGAGCTCCTACGAGCAGTACTTC. Its protein is CASSKGVDRSSYEQYF.

This chain connects TRBV28 to TRBJ2-5; D remains ambiguous. Looked up from germline, CDR1 is MDHEN and CDR2 is SYDVKM. The CDR3 covers 12 residues. Deletions cut 10 bases from V and 5 bases from J, with 14 bases between. CDR3 protein: CAISSGRETQYF. CDR3 in DNA: TGTGCCATTTCGTCAGGTCGGGAGACCCAGTACTTC.

J is TRBJ2-1 and V is TRBV6-1, with TRBD2 matching 7 bases. From germline, CDR1 is MNHNS and CDR2 SASEGT. Trimming cost V 8 bases and J 4 bases; bases outside gene matches: 8. CDR3 length equals 14 residues. The CDR3 loop is CASGQRGLYNEQFF. Here the CDR3 DNA reads TGTGCCAGCGGGCAGCGGGGTTTATACAATGAGCAGTTCTTC.

The rearrangement links TRBV6-6 to TRBJ2-2; D is undetermined. CDR3 length: 15 residues. Trimming removed 3 bases from V and 1 base from J, with 9 bases in between. Germline V gene data show CDR1 as MNHNY and CDR2 as SVGAGI (reference sequence). The CDR3 nucleotides read TGTGCCAGCAGTTATGGCCACCGGAACACCGGGGAGCTGTTTTTT. This encodes CASSYGHRNTGELFF.

This clone has only a few counts. V gene TRBV18 combines with J gene TRBJ2-7; D is possibly TRBD1 (7 bases). The CDR3 spans 16 residues. Looked up from germline, CDR1 is KGHSH and CDR2 is LQKENI. Trimming took 3 bases from V and 4 from J, leaving 19 bases between them. CDR3 sequence (DNA): TGTGCCAGCTCACCCCCGGGATCGCAGGGGGGTTACGAGCAGTACTTC. This sequence encodes CASSPPGSQGGYEQYF.

The genes are TRBV6-6 and TRBJ1-1, with D hard to call. From germline, CDR1 is MNHNY and CDR2 SVGAGI (reference sequence). The V end was cut by 4 bases, the J end by 1 base, with 10 bases between. This CDR3 contains 14 residues. Written as DNA, the CDR3 is TGTGCCAGCAGTTCCCAGGCGTCGAACACTGAAGCTTTCTTT. Translated: CASSSQASNTEAFF.

This clone was detected many times. Other DNA sequences in the sample encode the same CDR3. This chain joins TRBV25-1 and TRBJ2-2, with unresolved D. Trimming removed 1 base from V and 5 bases from J, with 2 bases in between. Germline lookup yields CDR1 MGHDK and CDR2 SYGVNS. This CDR3 has 12 amino acids. The CDR3 DNA is TGTGCCAGCAGTGAATCTACCGGGGAGCTGTTTTTT. Translated, it gives CASSESTGELFF. The complete variable domain, with remaining parts taken from reference TRBV25-1 and TRBJ2-2, reads EADIYQTPRYLVIGTGKKITLECSQTMGHDKMYWYQQDPGMELHLIHYSYGVNSTEKGDLSSESTVSRIRTEHFPLTLESARPSHTSQYLCASSESTGELFFGEGSRLTVL.

This clone showed up just a few times. The junction differs from germline at one of its ends, possibly a read error. The chain links TRBV7-7 to TRBJ1-1, with D tentatively TRBD1 (5 bases). The CDR3 runs 13 residues. The germline V gene encodes CDR1 SSHAT and CDR2 FNYEAQ (reference sequence). The CDR3 bases are TGTGCTAGCAGCCGACAGACCAACACTGAAGCTTTCTTT. It specifies CASSRQTNTEAFF.

The V gene is TRBV5-1, the J gene TRBJ2-3; D ambiguous. The CDR3 length is 13 residues. Germline V CDR1 and CDR2: SGHRS, YFSETQ. V lost 3 bases and J 1 base, leaving 6 bases between the germline ends. The CDR3 coding sequence is TGCGCCAGCAGCTCGGACGGCACAGATACGCAGTATTTT. Translated, it gives CASSSDGTDTQYF.

The gene calls are TRBV27 and TRBJ1-5; a possible D gene is TRBD1 (6 bases). CDR3 length equals 17 residues. V lost 3 bases, J lost 2 bases, and 17 bases lay in between. Per germline, CDR1 MNHEY and CDR2 SMNVEV (reference sequence). In DNA form, the CDR3 reads TGTGCCAGCAGTTTGGGGGTAGGGACACTAGGCAATCAGCCCCAGCATTTT. The encoded protein is CASSLGVGTLGNQPQHF.

The CDR3 nucleotides read TGCGCCAGCAGCCTACTAGGGAGGGTCAGTGAAGCTTTCTTT. It codes for CASSLLGRVSEAFF. V usage is TRBV4-3 and J usage is TRBJ1-1; the D is unclear. Trimming removed 4 bases at V and 7 bases at J, with 16 bases between. The CDR3 has 14 residues. The V gene's germline CDR1 is LGHNA and CDR2 YSLEER.

The gene calls are TRBV7-3 and TRBJ2-3; D is possibly TRBD1 (6 bases). Germline loops: CDR1 SGHTA, CDR2 FQGTGA. The V gene lost 5 bases and the J gene lost 2 bases, with 17 bases spanning the gap. The CDR3 sequence is 16 residues long. The DNA of the CDR3 is TGTGCCAGCAGCCGGATGGGGGCAGGGCACACAGATACGCAGTATTTT. It codes for CASSRMGAGHTDTQYF.

The rearrangement links TRBV7-2 to TRBJ2-5, with D possibly being TRBD2 (5 bases). Germline assignment: CDR1 SGHTA and CDR2 FQGNSA. V was shortened by 2 bases and J by 1 base, with 14 bases between the two germline ends. The CDR3 consists of 16 residues. The CDR3 sequence: CASSLKPRVVQETQYF. The CDR3, as DNA: TGTGCCAGCAGCTTAAAACCGCGGGTAGTCCAAGAGACCCAGTACTTC.

V and J are TRBV15 and TRBJ1-2, with 7 bases aligning to TRBD1. CDR3 size: 13 residues. V lost 5 bases, J lost 3 bases, and 3 bases stayed unmatched. Germline assignment: CDR1 LNHNV and CDR2 YYDKDF (reference sequence). The CDR3 is CATSVQGDYGYTF. The CDR3 nucleotides read TGTGCCACCAGCGTGCAGGGGGACTATGGCTACACCTTC.

The CDR3 DNA follows: TGTGCCAGCAGTTTACCGGGGGACAGCCCCTACGAGCAGTACTTC. Amino acids: CASSLPGDSPYEQYF. The rearrangement joins TRBV27 to TRBJ2-7, with D maybe TRBD1 (7 bases). Looked up from germline, CDR1 is MNHEY and CDR2 is SMNVEV (reference sequence). CDR3 length equals 15 residues. V was pared by 2 bases and J by 2 bases, with 13 bases between.

This rearrangement joins TRBV5-5 to TRBJ1-2; D gene ambiguous. Germline assignment: CDR1 SGHKS and CDR2 YYEKEE (reference sequence). Trimming took off 0 bases at V and 8 bases at J, with 23 bases between the two ends. This CDR3 region has 17 residues. The CDR3 loop is CASSLDPTPASGRGYTF. As DNA, the CDR3 is TGTGCCAGCAGCTTGGACCCAACACCGGCCTCGGGGAGGGGCTACACCTTC.

This chain joins TRBV27 and TRBJ2-7; TRBD2 aligns across 9 bases. The trim removed 8 bases at V and 9 bases at J, leaving 11 bases unmatched. CDR3 length equals 13 residues. Germline values: CDR1 MNHEY, CDR2 SMNVEV (reference sequence). The CDR3 is CASANSSGMGQYF. The CDR3 DNA reads TGTGCCAGCGCGAACTCTAGCGGGATGGGGCAGTACTTC.

The chain recombines TRBV30 with TRBJ1-1, with 9 bases aligning to TRBD1. The V segment lost 3 bases and the J segment 4 bases; nucleotides outside the gene matches: 6. This CDR3 spans 14 amino acids. Germline V gene sequence: CDR1 GTSNPN, CDR2 SVGIG (reference sequence). The CDR3 DNA is TGTGCCTGGAGCCCGGGACAGGGAAGCACTGAAGCTTTCTTT. Amino acid sequence: CAWSPGQGSTEAFF.

This clone was seen a single time. This chain joins TRBV27 and TRBJ2-7, with 9 bases aligning to TRBD1. This CDR3 is 14 amino acids long. With V trimmed by 5 bases and J by 2 bases, 4 bases remained unmatched. Germline-derived CDR1 and CDR2 are MNHEY and SMNVEV (reference sequence). The CDR3 bases are TGTGCCAGCAGTAAACGGGACAGGGCCTACGAGCAGTACTTC. It specifies CASSKRDRAYEQYF.